This record covers a single T cell receptor (beta chain). This record belongs to a study of blood T cell repertoires in COVID-19. Study-wide background: The study drew acute and convalescent COVID-19 samples from the United States, Italy and Spain. T cells, B-cell-depleted T cells, or PBMCs supplied cDNA or gDNA.

Participants, 18 to 89 years old, spanned about 26 US areas. Recovered status in Cohort 3 required two negative PCRs, clearance, or symptom resolution. This table comes from immunoSEQ multiplex PCR, and its TCRdb copy is limited to in-frame clones, with some not included. The repertoire holds about 210,000 clones, with roughly four fifths as singletons. Trimming took 4 bases from V and 5 from J, leaving 12 bases between them. Germline V gene lookup returns CDR1 SQVTM and CDR2 ANQGSEA. The length of the CDR3 is 12 residues. This TCR was sampled from a man aged 35-49 years who had recovered from COVID-19. The chain is built from TRBV29-1 and TRBJ2-7, with TRBD2 as a possible D gene (5 bases). Sequencing was performed on PBMCs or T cells enriched from blood (not recorded which). DNA for the CDR3: TGCAGCGTTGGGTTAGGGAGCAACGAGCAGTACTTC. Its protein is CSVGLGSNEQYF.